The 8 T cell receptor beta chains below come from one sample, sequenced in a study of blood T cell repertoires in COVID-19. Some clones are missing from TCRdb's copy, which holds only in-frame ones; the method was immunoSEQ multiplex PCR. The sample lists about 350,000 clones; more than 75% were seen once. Sample: PBMCs or T cells enriched from blood (not recorded which). The source of these receptors is a woman aged 30 to 39 who had recovered from COVID-19.

The chain joins TRBV28 to TRBJ2-5; 7 bases map to TRBD1. Trimming took 8 bases from V and 2 from J; bases not matched to a gene: 5. The CDR3 has 13 amino acids. Germline values: CDR1 MDHEN, CDR2 SYDVKM. CDR3 bases: TGTGCCAGCTCCAGGGACAGACAAGAGACCCAGTACTTC. Residues: CASSRDRQETQYF.

This clone came up once. The V call is TRBV5-1, the J call TRBJ2-7, with TRBD1 identical over 9 bases. V trimming: 5 bases; J trimming: 5 bases; junction bases outside the gene matches: 8. Germline CDR1 reads SGHRS; CDR2 reads YFSETQ. CDR3 length equals 14 residues. CDR3 residues: CASSWTGALDEQYF. The CDR3 nucleotides are TGCGCCAGCAGTTGGACAGGGGCTTTGGACGAGCAGTACTTC. Filled out from reference TRBV5-1 and TRBJ2-7, the complete variable domain reads KAGVTQTPRYLIKTRGQQVTLSCSPISGHRSVSWYQQTPGQGLQFLFEYFSETQRNKGNFPGRFSGRQFSNSRSEMNVSTLELGDSALYLCASSWTGALDEQYFGPGTRLTVT.

The chain recombines TRBV30 with TRBJ1-3; D gene unclear. V was trimmed by 2 bases and J by 4 bases, leaving 6 bases between them. Germline-derived CDR1 and CDR2 are GTSNPN and SVGIG (reference sequence). The CDR3 is 12 residues long. CDR3 sequence: CAWSTHGNTIYF. DNA of the CDR3: TGTGCCTGGAGTACACACGGAAACACCATATATTTT.

The V gene is TRBV12-5, the J gene TRBJ1-4, with 7 positions matching TRBD1. CDR1 and CDR2 from the germline V gene are LGHNT and FRNRAP. V trimming: 5 bases; J trimming: 5 bases; junction bases outside the gene matches: 5. The CDR3 runs 14 residues. This chain's CDR3 is CASGAGQENEKLFF. The CDR3 DNA reads as TGTGCTAGTGGTGCTGGACAGGAAAATGAAAAACTGTTTTTT.

J is TRBJ2-1 and V is TRBV30, with TRBD2 matching over 8 bases. This CDR3 region has 16 residues. The germline CDR1 and CDR2 sequences are GTSNPN and SVGIG (reference sequence). V shed 2 bases and J 2 bases; nucleotides not matched to a gene: 8. CDR3 coding DNA: TGTGCCTGGAGTCCCCCAAGCGGGGGAGCCTACAATGAGCAGTTCTTC. Translated, it gives CAWSPPSGGAYNEQFF.

The rearrangement uses TRBV4-1 and TRBJ1-2; 9 bases fit TRBD1. The CDR3 consists of 16 residues. With 3 bases clipped from V and 5 bases from J, the junction kept 10 bases outside the gene matches. CDR1 and CDR2 (germline): MGHRA, YSYEKL. The CDR3 coding sequence is TGCGCCAGCAGCCACCGCACAGGGGGCGCTGGATATGGCTACACCTTC. Translating gives CASSHRTGGAGYGYTF.

This chain joins TRBV6-2 or TRBV6-3 and TRBJ2-2; 8 bases agree with TRBD1. V lost 2 bases, J lost 2 bases, and 4 bases stayed unmatched. CDR1 and CDR2 (germline): MNHEY, SVGEGT. CDR3 length equals 16 residues. CDR3 sequence reads: CASSYRQGANTGELFF. In nucleotides, the CDR3 is TGTGCCAGCAGTTACAGGCAGGGGGCCAACACCGGGGAGCTGTTTTTT.

The chain couples TRBV4-2 to TRBJ2-7; D is undetermined. The CDR3 contains 13 residues. CDR1 is LGHNA, CDR2 YNFKEQ, per germline. The V and J ends lost 8 bases and 0 bases respectively, with 11 bases between them. CDR3 sequence: CASSAVDSYEQYF. CDR3 nucleotide sequence: TGTGCCAGCTCGGCGGTGGACTCCTACGAGCAGTACTTC.